This entry lists 28 T cell receptor beta chains sequenced from one sample in a study of shared clonotypes between healthy human individuals (TCRdb year 2020). Library creation used the immunoSEQ multiplex PCR assay. The source is immuneACCESS, and TCRdb retained only in-frame sequences with V and J called. Part of the clones is not carried over; for the studies checked, unresolved V genes explain less than half of this, and the remainder is unexplained. In all, the sample holds over 2,000,000 clones, and over 85% of those were seen once. Around 1.7% of the sample is held by the ten biggest clonotypes. For the CD8 naive samples, CD45RO-negative cells were positively selected for CCR7, yielding a CD45RA+CCR7+ population from which TemRA cells were excluded. Sequencing was carried out using naive CD8+ T cells from PBMCs. In the paper's terms, the cell subset or site label means: CD45RA+CCR7+. These receptors originate from a man aged 18 to 29 in good health. Some clones in this sample may be carry-over from other donors' samples.

This chain joins TRBV7-9 and TRBJ2-2; 8 bases are shared with TRBD2. V trimming: 5 bases; J trimming: 5 bases; junction bases outside the gene matches: 16. Germline V lookup: CDR1 SEHNR, CDR2 FQNEAQ (reference sequence). The CDR3 totals 18 residues. The DNA of the CDR3 is TGTGCCAGCAGCCCCGGGGGGGGAGCCCTCACTGGGACCGGGGAGCTGTTTTTT. Encoded protein: CASSPGGGALTGTGELFF.

V gene TRBV14 combines with J gene TRBJ2-1; tentatively, D is TRBD2 (6 bases). CDR1 SGHDN and CDR2 FVKESK come from the germline V gene. The CDR3 length is 15 residues. Trimming took 1 base from V and 3 from J, leaving 10 bases between them. The CDR3 DNA sequence: TGTGCCAGCAGCCAAGGGGTAGCGGACTACAATGAGCAGTTCTTC. This codes for CASSQGVADYNEQFF.

Of note for this clone: With only one base between it and a far larger clone, this is likely a read error. This chain connects TRBV2 to TRBJ2-3; D is uncertain. The CDR3 totals 13 residues. Trimming removed 2 bases at V and 1 base at J, with 4 bases between. CDR1 SNHLY and CDR2 FYNNEI come from the germline V gene. CDR3 bases: TGTGCCAGCAGTGAATTGGGCACAGATACGCAGTATTTT. This sequence encodes CASSELGTDTQYF.

The CDR3 region has the DNA TGTGCCAGCACCTTAGGACTCAATGCGTTCTTC. Translated, it gives CASTLGLNAFF. The chain uses TRBV27 and TRBJ2-1; TRBD2 might be the D (5 bases). Looked up from germline, CDR1 is MNHEY and CDR2 is SMNVEV (reference sequence). Trimming pared 7 bases from V and 15 bases from J, leaving 16 bases between. The CDR3 is 11 amino acids.

Worth noting for this clone: The same CDR3 arises from other DNA sequences in this sample as well. The chain has TRBV11-2 and TRBJ2-1; D is possibly TRBD1 (5 bases). This CDR3 region has 13 residues. V was trimmed by 3 bases and J by 4 bases, leaving 7 bases between them. Germline CDR1 SGHAT, CDR2 FQNNGV. The CDR3 nucleotides read TGTGCCAGCAGCTTGCAGGGTTACAATGAGCAGTTCTTC. This gives the protein CASSLQGYNEQFF.

The genes are TRBV12-5 and TRBJ2-7, with 8 nucleotides matching TRBD1. Trimming at V came to 3 bases and at J to 7 bases, leaving 5 bases not matched to a gene. Per germline, CDR1 LGHNT and CDR2 FRNRAP. This CDR3 has 13 amino acids. CDR3 nucleotide sequence: TGTGCTAGTGGTTTAGGGACAGGAGGGGAGCAGTACTTC. Protein sequence: CASGLGTGGEQYF.

This chain uses TRBV7-2 with TRBJ2-3; D perhaps matches TRBD2 (6 bases). Per germline, CDR1 SGHTA and CDR2 FQGNSA. With 3 bases removed from V and 9 bases from J, the gap between germline ends came to 16 bases. The CDR3 totals 14 residues. For the CDR3, the DNA is TGTGCCAGCAGCTTCTATACGCGGGATGGGACGCAGTATTTT. This encodes CASSFYTRDGTQYF. Filled out from reference TRBV7-2 and TRBJ2-3, the complete variable domain reads GAGVSQSPSNKVTEKGKDVELRCDPISGHTALYWYRQSLGQGLEFLIYFQGNSAPDKSGLPSDRFSAERTGGSVSTLTIQRTQQEDSAVYLCASSFYTRDGTQYFGPGTRLTVL.

This chain connects TRBV27 to TRBJ2-2; perhaps TRBD2 as D (6 bases). V lost 4 bases and J lost 6, with 12 bases in between. The CDR3 spans 14 residues. From germline, CDR1 is MNHEY and CDR2 SMNVEV (reference sequence). The CDR3, as DNA: TGTGCCAGCAGTTGGGCCTCGGGGGCCGGGGAGCTGTTTTTT. Protein: CASSWASGAGELFF.

As concerns this clone: Other DNA sequences in the same sample also yield this CDR3. The rearrangement uses TRBV9 and TRBJ2-7, with D uncertain. Trimming removed 0 bases at V and 2 bases at J, with 9 bases between. Germline CDR1 SGDLS, CDR2 YYNGEE. The CDR3 is made up of 14 amino acids. CDR3 loop: CASSVGVSPYEQYF. CDR3 sequence (DNA): TGTGCCAGCAGCGTAGGCGTTTCCCCCTACGAGCAGTACTTC.

This chain connects TRBV29-1 to TRBJ1-2; a weak D match, TRBD1 (6 bases). Trimming pared 6 bases from V and 4 bases from J, leaving 12 bases between. The CDR3 loop spans 12 amino acids. In germline, CDR1 is SQVTM, CDR2 ANQGSEA. The CDR3 DNA sequence: TGCAGCGTCGGCAGGGGTTCCTATGGCTACACCTTC. Translation: CSVGRGSYGYTF.

V and J are TRBV19 and TRBJ2-7; 8 bases line up with TRBD1. Germline CDR1 is LNHDA and CDR2 is SQIVND (reference sequence). V dropped 7 bases and J dropped 5; count of bases not matched to a gene: 13. This CDR3 is built from 15 residues. The CDR3 reads CASTPDGTGIDEQYF. The CDR3 region has the DNA TGTGCCAGTACCCCTGACGGGACAGGTATCGACGAGCAGTACTTC.

The genes are TRBV18 and TRBJ2-1, with TRBD2 identical over 7 bases. The CDR3 has 16 amino acids. Per the germline V gene, CDR1 is KGHSH and CDR2 is LQKENI. V dropped 2 bases and J dropped 4; count of bases not matched to a gene: 8. CDR3 loop: CASSPSRGSLYNEQFF. Written as DNA, the CDR3 is TGTGCCAGCTCACCATCCCGCGGGAGTTTATACAATGAGCAGTTCTTC.

The chain joins TRBV7-2 to TRBJ2-2, with D possibly being TRBD2 (6 bases). Trimming pared 5 bases from V and 5 bases from J, leaving 27 bases between. CDR3 length: 19 residues. The V gene's germline CDR1 is SGHTA and CDR2 FQGNSA. The DNA for the CDR3 is TGTGCCAGCAGCCCCTCCCCGGGACTGCCCGCCGCGAGGACCGGGGAGCTGTTTTTT. It is translated as CASSPSPGLPAARTGELFF.

This chain joins TRBV9 and TRBJ2-1; TRBD1 matches at 10 bases. The CDR3 extends over 16 amino acids. The germline V gene encodes CDR1 SGDLS and CDR2 YYNGEE. Trimming removed 2 bases from V and 5 bases from J; junction bases left unmatched: 7. CDR3 region: CASSVHRDRGHNEQFF. In DNA, the CDR3 is TGTGCCAGCAGCGTCCACCGGGACAGGGGCCACAATGAGCAGTTCTTC.

The rearrangement uses TRBV4-2 and TRBJ1-2; the match to TRBD1 covers 10 bases. The CDR3 runs 16 residues. Germline CDR1 reads LGHNA; CDR2 reads YNFKEQ. V shed 1 base, J shed 4 bases, and the junction held 6 bases outside the gene matches. CDR3 DNA sequence: TGTGCCAGCAGCCAAGTCCGGGACAGGGGAAGCTATGGCTACACCTTC. It yields the protein CASSQVRDRGSYGYTF.

This clone was seen a few times. The chain is built from TRBV28 and TRBJ1-5; D is uncertain. Per the germline V gene, CDR1 is MDHEN and CDR2 is SYDVKM. CDR3 length: 12 residues. V lost 4 bases and J 7 bases, leaving 8 bases between the germline ends. The CDR3 DNA reads as TGTGCCAGCAGTTCTATATCCCAGCCCCAGCATTTT. It is translated as CASSSISQPQHF.

The gene calls are TRBV2 and TRBJ2-1; 10 bases are shared with TRBD1. The CDR3 has 16 amino acids. Germline lookup yields CDR1 SNHLY and CDR2 FYNNEI. J gave up 9 bases and V 0 bases, and 8 bases lay outside the gene matches. CDR3 sequence reads: CASSEAGRQGAGEQFF. CDR3 coding DNA: TGTGCCAGCAGTGAAGCGGGGAGACAGGGGGCGGGTGAGCAGTTCTTC. The full variable domain, its missing parts supplied by reference TRBV2 and TRBJ2-1, is EPEVTQTPSHQVTQMGQEVILRCVPISNHLYFYWYRQILGQKVEFLVSFYNNEISEKSEIFDDQFSVERPDGSNFTLKIRSTKLEDSAMYFCASSEAGRQGAGEQFFGPGTRLTVL.

V is TRBV6-5 and J is TRBJ2-7; D assignment may be TRBD1 or TRBD2 (5 bases each). The CDR3 loop spans 13 amino acids. V lost 2 bases and J lost 6, with 11 bases in between. CDR1 is MNHEY, CDR2 SVGAGI, per germline. The DNA for the CDR3 is TGTGCCAGCAGTTACCATCTTGGGGGCGAGCAGTACTTC. Protein: CASSYHLGGEQYF.

Turning to this clone: The same CDR3 can be traced to other DNA sequences in this sample. The J gene is TRBJ2-7, the V gene TRBV27; 9 bases match TRBD1. The germline gives CDR1 MNHEY, CDR2 SMNVEV (reference sequence). The CDR3 spans 15 residues. The J segment lost 3 bases and the V segment lost 3 bases, leaving 6 bases of the junction unmatched. This CDR3 is CASSFVGTGNYEQYF. The CDR3 bases are TGTGCCAGCAGTTTTGTCGGGACAGGGAACTACGAGCAGTACTTC.

The chain employs TRBV9 and TRBJ2-3; 10 nucleotides align to TRBD2. Germline V gene data show CDR1 as SGDLS and CDR2 as YYNGEE. Germline trimming cut 0 bases from V and 1 base from J; bases unmatched to any gene: 17. This CDR3 contains 21 residues. The CDR3 sequence: CASSVDPGRASGRGGTDTQYF. DNA of the CDR3: TGTGCCAGCAGCGTAGACCCGGGTCGGGCTAGCGGGAGAGGGGGCACAGATACGCAGTATTTT.

V usage is TRBV6-4 and J usage is TRBJ2-2, with D uncertain. Germline V CDR1 and CDR2: MRHNA, SNTAGT. The V end was cut by 4 bases, the J end by 6 bases, with 18 bases between. The CDR3 extends over 16 amino acids. This CDR3 is CASSASAFSWSGELFF. For the CDR3, the DNA is TGTGCCAGCAGTGCTTCGGCTTTTTCGTGGTCCGGGGAGCTGTTTTTT.

V is TRBV4-1 and J is TRBJ1-1; D might be TRBD1 (6 bases). Germline V gene sequence: CDR1 MGHRA, CDR2 YSYEKL. V was pared by 3 bases and J by 5 bases, with 10 bases between. This CDR3 is built from 13 residues. CDR3 sequence (DNA): TGCGCCAGCAGCCACGGGGGGCGAACTGAAGCTTTCTTT. Protein sequence: CASSHGGRTEAFF.

The chain recombines TRBV9 with TRBJ2-3, with 10 bases fitting TRBD2. Trimming removed 3 bases from V and 4 bases from J; junction bases left unmatched: 5. CDR3 length: 15 residues. Germline V gene sequence: CDR1 SGDLS, CDR2 YYNGEE. The CDR3 reads CASSARAGGPDTQYF. The CDR3 region has the DNA TGTGCCAGCAGCGCACGAGCGGGAGGGCCAGATACGCAGTATTTT.

The chain employs TRBV7-2 and TRBJ1-1; weak D call: TRBD1 (5 bases). V dropped 5 bases and J dropped 2 bases, with 21 bases sitting between them. Looked up from germline, CDR1 is SGHTA and CDR2 is FQGNSA. The CDR3 sequence is 17 residues long. For the CDR3, the DNA is TGTGCCAGCAGCACGGGGCACTGGGGGTCGGGAAACACTGAAGCTTTCTTT. Its translation is CASSTGHWGSGNTEAFF.

The V call is TRBV5-6, the J call TRBJ2-7; 7 nucleotides line up with TRBD1. CDR1 is SGHDT, CDR2 YYEEEE, per germline. Trimming at V came to 3 bases and at J to 0 bases, leaving 6 bases not matched to a gene. This CDR3 contains 15 residues. CDR3 DNA: TGTGCCAGCAGCTACTTAACAGGGGTCTCCTACGAGCAGTACTTC. Amino acids: CASSYLTGVSYEQYF.

The chain employs TRBV11-2 and TRBJ2-5; 8 nucleotides match TRBD1. J gave up 4 bases and V 1 base, and 5 bases lay outside the gene matches. Germline values: CDR1 SGHAT, CDR2 FQNNGV. The CDR3 contains 15 residues. CDR3 loop: CASSLGQGWLETQYF. The CDR3 nucleotides are TGTGCCAGCAGCTTAGGACAGGGGTGGTTAGAGACCCAGTACTTC.

The chain uses TRBV6-5 and TRBJ2-7; 7 positions match TRBD2. Germline V gene lookup returns CDR1 MNHEY and CDR2 SVGAGI. CDR3 length equals 14 residues. The J segment lost 4 bases and the V segment lost 6 bases, leaving 9 bases of the junction unmatched. This CDR3 reads CASSTRGGHYEQYF. The CDR3, as DNA: TGTGCCAGCAGCACCCGGGGAGGGCATTACGAGCAGTACTTC.

V is TRBV28 and J is TRBJ1-2; 8 bases fit TRBD1. The ends lost 4 bases at V and 8 bases at J; junction bases unmatched: 12. CDR1 MDHEN and CDR2 SYDVKM come from the germline V gene. The CDR3 consists of 15 residues. For the CDR3, the DNA is TGTGCCAGCAGTTCCAATGGGCAGGGGGCGATCGGCTACACCTTC. Translation gives CASSSNGQGAIGYTF.